One T cell receptor beta chain is described in this entry. Its specificity is not known. V lost 0 bases and J lost 0, with 13 bases in between. Per germline, CDR1 LGHNA and CDR2 YSLEER. The CDR3 has 17 amino acids. It was with 60 Vbeta and 13 Jbeta primers that the PCR ran. Libraries were prepared by immunoSEQ multiplex PCR; TCRdb keeps only in-frame clonotypes and omits some of them. This sample has 150,000 to 200,000 clones; around 80% occur once, and the top ten carry 1.7%. These data belong to a study of cytomegalovirus exposure and HLA in healthy donors. Study-level results: Associated with cytomegalovirus, according to the listing, were around 160 TCR beta chains.

The specimen was PBMCs. The rearrangement uses TRBV4-3 and TRBJ2-3; possible D gene TRBD2, 5 bases. The TCR comes from a young woman in good health and CMV-seronegative. The CDR3 nucleotides are TGCGCCAGCAGCCAAGACGATCTAGCCGGGAGCACAGATACGCAGTATTTT. Its protein is CASSQDDLAGSTDTQYF.